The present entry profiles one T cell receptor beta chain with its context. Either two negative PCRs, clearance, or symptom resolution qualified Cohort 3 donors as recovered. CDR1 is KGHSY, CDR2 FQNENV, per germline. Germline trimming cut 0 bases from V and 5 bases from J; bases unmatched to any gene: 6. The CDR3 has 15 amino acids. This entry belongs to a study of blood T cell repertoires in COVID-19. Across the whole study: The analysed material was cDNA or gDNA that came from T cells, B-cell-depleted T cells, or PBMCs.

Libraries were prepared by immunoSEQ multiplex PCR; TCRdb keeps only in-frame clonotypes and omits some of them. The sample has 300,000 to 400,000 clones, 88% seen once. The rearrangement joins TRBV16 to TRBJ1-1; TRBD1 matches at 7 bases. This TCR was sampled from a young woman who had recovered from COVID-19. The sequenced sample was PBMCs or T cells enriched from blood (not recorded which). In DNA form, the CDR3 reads TGTGCCAGCAGCCAATCGAGGGCAGGGGGGACTGAAGCTTTCTTT. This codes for CASSQSRAGGTEAFF.